This entry concerns a single T cell receptor beta chain. Its antigen is not yet known. Base qualities were left out, and no much larger clone turns up one base away. V loses 2 bases of germline sequence and J loses 4 bases, and the interval between the two ends is 12 bases. Reading from cysteine to phenylalanine, the CDR3 counts 15 amino acids. Just CDR3 DNA is preserved here, 45 bases in frame from base 1. The germline V gene yields MNHEY for CDR1 and SVGEGT for CDR2. The data were taken from a study of early T cells in non-severe SARS-CoV-2 infection (dated by TCRdb to the early 2020s). About the full investigation: TCR sequencing used bulk RNA from unsorted whole blood, so alpha and beta chains could not be paired. What the authors observed across the whole study: Matching against VDJdb was skewed toward anti-spike CD8 responses, likely underestimated virus-specific expansions, and missed private and CD4 specificities.

The library relied on 5' RACE. The instrument was a NextSeq 500. To correct for sequencing error and PCR bias, the TCR library protocol tagged individual cDNA molecules with unique molecular identifiers. Sequencing covered both TCR alpha and beta chains, and within each sample the abundances of alpha and beta sequences were tightly co-correlated. Concerning the study's data processing: V gene, J gene and CDR3 annotation of TCR sequences was performed with Decombinator V4. TCRs were defined as expanded if a significant change between any two time points was detected under a Poisson model with p below 0.0001. TCR abundances were normalised to the total number of TCRs sequenced per sample and were expressed as counts per million. MAIT TCRs were defined by TRAV1-2 paired with TRAJ12, TRAJ20 or TRAJ33, and iNKT TCRs by TRAV10 paired with TRAJ18. VDJdb, accessed 1 November 2021, was searched for CMV, EBV and SARS-CoV-2 annotated TCRs, with TCRs annotated for multiple antigens excluded. TCRdb applied fastp at Q25 and MiXCR to the public reads, then kept only in-frame beta chains. Every CDR3 protein is listed once, alongside the most common genes and DNA of its rows. V and J calls and clone size were set by TCRdb, not the authors. In this sample the table shows 100,000 to 150,000 distinct CDR3 sequences, about 15% of which occur a single time. The top ten hold 21% of the sample.

Set within a cohort of healthcare workers in London, UK, this nested case-control study involved weekly PCR testing of nasopharyngeal swabs along with blood sampling. Healthcare workers were enrolled in the week of the UK lockdown, from 23 to 31 March 2020, and were followed every week for up to roughly 15 weeks. The sequence came from an adult who was a healthcare worker with PCR-confirmed SARS-CoV-2 infection or an uninfected control (not recorded which). Rearrangement joined TRBV6-2 or TRBV6-3 to TRBJ1-5, with the D gene call left open. The specimen sequenced was whole blood. The CDR3 has the sequence CASSYGQRRNQPQHF. The DNA reads as follows: TGTGCCAGCAGTTACGGCCAACGAAGGAATCAGCCCCAGCATTTT.